This T cell receptor (beta chain) was documented in a study of blood T cell repertoires in COVID-19. At the level of the study: PBMCs, B-cell-depleted T cells, or T cells provided the cDNA or gDNA that made up the material.

Some clones are missing from TCRdb's copy, which holds only in-frame ones; the method was immunoSEQ multiplex PCR. The sample lists fewer than 350,000 clones; roughly 86% were seen once. The CDR3 loop spans 13 amino acids. In germline, CDR1 is GTSNPN, CDR2 SVGIG (reference sequence). Deletions cut 4 bases from V and 7 bases from J, with 11 bases between. The clonotype was recovered from a man aged 35 to 55 with active or convalescent COVID-19. The sample consisted of peripheral blood. V usage is TRBV30 and J usage is TRBJ1-6, with TRBD1 as a possible D gene (5 bases). The CDR3 coding sequence is TGTGCCTGGACGGAGGGACCCAATTCACCCCTCCACTTT. Protein: CAWTEGPNSPLHF.